The TCR beta chain described here comes from a study of cytomegalovirus exposure and HLA in healthy donors. Whole-study findings and limits: Despite most TCR sequences being rare, some public TCRs occurred in many donors. Analyses of presence/absence relied on an assumption of roughly uniform sequencing depth across donors. Exclusion applied to some V segments, including TRBV6-2 and TRBV6-3, as they were indistinguishable.

In the case of this clone: The antigen remains undetermined.

With 60 Vbeta and 13 Jbeta primers, the PCR was carried out. Original handling: In a later analysis, of around 83 million unique beta chains, about 12 million appeared in at least two donors. Profiled with immunoSEQ multiplex PCR; TCRdb holds only in-frame clones, not every one. The DNA gave D and trimming, while V, J and clone size come from that table. The profile shows 150,000 to 200,000 clones, about 90% of them singletons. Trimming cost V 8 bases and J 2 bases; bases outside gene matches: 9. The CDR3 spans 14 residues. Per the germline V gene, CDR1 is SQVTM and CDR2 is ANQGSEA. V usage is TRBV29-1 and J usage is TRBJ2-1; 7 nucleotides align to TRBD2. Input material: PBMCs. This sequence was found in a girl under three years old in good health and CMV-seronegative. The DNA of the CDR3 is TGCAGCCATTCAAGCGGGGTTACCTACAATGAGCAGTTCTTC. This encodes CSHSSGVTYNEQFF.